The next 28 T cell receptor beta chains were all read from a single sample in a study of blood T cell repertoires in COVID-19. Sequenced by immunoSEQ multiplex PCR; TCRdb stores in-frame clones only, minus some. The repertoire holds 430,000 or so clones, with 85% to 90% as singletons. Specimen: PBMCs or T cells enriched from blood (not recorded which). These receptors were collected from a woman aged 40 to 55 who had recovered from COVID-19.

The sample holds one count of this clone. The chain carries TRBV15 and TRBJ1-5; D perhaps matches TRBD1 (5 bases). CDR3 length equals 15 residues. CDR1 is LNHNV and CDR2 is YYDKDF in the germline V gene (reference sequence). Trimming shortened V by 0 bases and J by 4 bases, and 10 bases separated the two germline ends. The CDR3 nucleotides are TGTGCCACCAGCAGAGATTGGGGGGGGAATCAGCCCCAGCATTTT. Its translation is CATSRDWGGNQPQHF.

The CDR3: CAISETTRYTEAFF. CDR3 nucleotides: TGTGCCATCAGTGAAACGACAAGGTACACTGAAGCTTTCTTT. This rearrangement joins TRBV10-3 to TRBJ1-1; D uncertain. The germline CDR1 and CDR2 sequences are ENHRY and SYGVKD. V gave up 3 bases and J gave up 3 bases, with 11 bases separating them. This CDR3 region has 14 residues.

In DNA form, the CDR3 reads TGTGCCAGCAGCTTAAAGGCAGGGGTAGATACGCAGTATTTT. Protein product: CASSLKAGVDTQYF. This chain connects TRBV11-3 to TRBJ2-3; weak D call: TRBD1 (6 bases). Germline V gene sequence: CDR1 SGHNT, CDR2 YENEEA. The V end was cut by 2 bases, the J end by 5 bases, with 11 bases between. The CDR3 runs to 14 residues.

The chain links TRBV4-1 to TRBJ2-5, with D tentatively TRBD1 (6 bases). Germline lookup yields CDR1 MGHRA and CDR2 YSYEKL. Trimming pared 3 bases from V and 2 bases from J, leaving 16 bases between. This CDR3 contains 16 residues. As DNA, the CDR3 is TGCGCCAGCAGCCAGTTCATACAGGGCCCTCAAGAGACCCAGTACTTC. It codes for CASSQFIQGPQETQYF.

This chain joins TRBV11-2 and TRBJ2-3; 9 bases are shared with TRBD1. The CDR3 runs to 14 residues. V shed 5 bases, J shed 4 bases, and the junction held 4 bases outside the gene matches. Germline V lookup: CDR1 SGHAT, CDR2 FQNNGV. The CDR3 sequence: CASSQDRGADTQYF. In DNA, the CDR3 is TGTGCCAGCAGCCAAGACAGGGGGGCAGATACGCAGTATTTT.

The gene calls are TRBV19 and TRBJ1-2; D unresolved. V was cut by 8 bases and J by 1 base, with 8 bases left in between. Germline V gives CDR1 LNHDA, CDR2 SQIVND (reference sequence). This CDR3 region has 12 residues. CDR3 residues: CASFRFNYGYTF. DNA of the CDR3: TGTGCCAGTTTCAGATTTAACTATGGCTACACCTTC.

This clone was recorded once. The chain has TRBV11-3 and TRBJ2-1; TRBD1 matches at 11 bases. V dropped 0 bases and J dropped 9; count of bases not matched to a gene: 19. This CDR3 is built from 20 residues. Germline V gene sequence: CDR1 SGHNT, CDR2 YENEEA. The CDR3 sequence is CASSLDEVLTWRTGGVEQFF. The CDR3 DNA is TGTGCCAGCAGCTTAGACGAGGTACTCACATGGAGGACAGGGGGCGTTGAGCAGTTCTTC. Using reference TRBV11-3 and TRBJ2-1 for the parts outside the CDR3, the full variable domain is EAGVVQSPRYKIIEKKQPVAFWCNPISGHNTLYWYLQNLGQGPELLIRYENEEAVDDSQLPKDRFSAERLKGVDSTLKIQPAELGDSAVYLCASSLDEVLTWRTGGVEQFFGPGTRLTVL.

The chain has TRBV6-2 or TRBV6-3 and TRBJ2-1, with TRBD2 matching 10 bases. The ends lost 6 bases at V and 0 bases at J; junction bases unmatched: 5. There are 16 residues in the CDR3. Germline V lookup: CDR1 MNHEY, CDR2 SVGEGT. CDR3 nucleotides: TGTGCCAGCAGCTGGACTAGCGGTCACTCCTACAATGAGCAGTTCTTC. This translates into CASSWTSGHSYNEQFF.

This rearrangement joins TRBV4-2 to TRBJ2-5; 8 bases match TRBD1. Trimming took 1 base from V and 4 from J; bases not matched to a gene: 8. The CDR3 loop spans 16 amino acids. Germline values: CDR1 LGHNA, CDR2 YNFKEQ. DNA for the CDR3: TGTGCCAGCAGCCAAGCTGGGCAGGGGGCGGCAGAGACCCAGTACTTC. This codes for CASSQAGQGAAETQYF.

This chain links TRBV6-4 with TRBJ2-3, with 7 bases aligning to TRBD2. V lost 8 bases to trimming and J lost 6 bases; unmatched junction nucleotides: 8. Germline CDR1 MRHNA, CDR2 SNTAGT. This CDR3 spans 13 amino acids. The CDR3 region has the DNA TGTGCCAGCGCCTCGGGACTACACGATACGCAGTATTTT. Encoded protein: CASASGLHDTQYF.

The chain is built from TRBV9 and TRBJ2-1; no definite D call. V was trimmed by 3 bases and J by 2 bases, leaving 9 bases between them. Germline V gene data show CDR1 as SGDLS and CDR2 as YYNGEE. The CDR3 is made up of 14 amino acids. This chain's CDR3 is CASSGVLTYNEQFF. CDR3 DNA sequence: TGTGCCAGCAGCGGAGTCCTAACCTACAATGAGCAGTTCTTC.

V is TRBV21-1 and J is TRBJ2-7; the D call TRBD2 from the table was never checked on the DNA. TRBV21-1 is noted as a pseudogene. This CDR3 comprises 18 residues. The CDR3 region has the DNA TGTGCCAGCACAACAAACACCAATTCCACTATAGCGGAGTACGAGCAGTACTTC. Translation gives CASTTNTNSTIAEYEQYF.

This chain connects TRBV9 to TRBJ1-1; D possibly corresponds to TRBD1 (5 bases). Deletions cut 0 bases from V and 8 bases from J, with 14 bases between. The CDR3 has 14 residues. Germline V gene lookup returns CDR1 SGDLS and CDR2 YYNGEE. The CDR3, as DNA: TGTGCCAGCAGCGTAGGGCAGGGTGGTCGGGAAGCTTTCTTT. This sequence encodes CASSVGQGGREAFF.

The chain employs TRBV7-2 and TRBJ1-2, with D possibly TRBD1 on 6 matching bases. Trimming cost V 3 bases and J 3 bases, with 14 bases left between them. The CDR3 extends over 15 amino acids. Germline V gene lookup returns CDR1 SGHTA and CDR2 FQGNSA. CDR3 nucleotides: TGTGCCAGCAGCTTCCTGGGCAGGGGAGACTATGGCTACACCTTC. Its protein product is CASSFLGRGDYGYTF.

CDR3: CASSLARQEYGYTF. CDR3 sequence (DNA): TGCGCCAGCAGCTTGGCCCGACAGGAGTATGGCTACACCTTC. The chain joins TRBV5-1 to TRBJ1-2; the D gene is possibly TRBD1 (6 bases). This CDR3 comprises 14 residues. The V and J ends lost 0 bases and 5 bases respectively, with 11 bases between them. Germline CDR1 and CDR2: SGHRS and YFSETQ. Together with reference TRBV5-1 and TRBJ1-2, the CDR3 gives the full variable domain: KAGVTQTPRYLIKTRGQQVTLSCSPISGHRSVSWYQQTPGQGLQFLFEYFSETQRNKGNFPGRFSGRQFSNSRSEMNVSTLELGDSALYLCASSLARQEYGYTFGSGTRLTVV.

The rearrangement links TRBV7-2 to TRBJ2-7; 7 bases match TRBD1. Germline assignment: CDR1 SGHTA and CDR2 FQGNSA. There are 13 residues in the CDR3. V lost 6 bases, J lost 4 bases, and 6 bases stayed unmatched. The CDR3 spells CASRAGGGYEQYF. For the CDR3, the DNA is TGTGCCAGCAGGGCAGGGGGTGGGTACGAGCAGTACTTC.

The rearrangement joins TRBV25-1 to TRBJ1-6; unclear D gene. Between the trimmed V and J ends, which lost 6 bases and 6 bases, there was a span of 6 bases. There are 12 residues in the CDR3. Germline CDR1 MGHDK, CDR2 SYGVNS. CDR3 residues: CASRTSNSPLHF. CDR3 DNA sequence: TGTGCCAGCAGGACTTCTAATTCACCCCTCCACTTT.

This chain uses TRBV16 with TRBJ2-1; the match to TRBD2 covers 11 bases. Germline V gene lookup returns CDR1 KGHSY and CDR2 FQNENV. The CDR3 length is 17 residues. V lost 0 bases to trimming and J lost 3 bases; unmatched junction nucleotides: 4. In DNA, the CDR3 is TGTGCCAGCAGCCAATCCACCGGGACTAGCGGCTACAATGAGCAGTTCTTC. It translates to CASSQSTGTSGYNEQFF.

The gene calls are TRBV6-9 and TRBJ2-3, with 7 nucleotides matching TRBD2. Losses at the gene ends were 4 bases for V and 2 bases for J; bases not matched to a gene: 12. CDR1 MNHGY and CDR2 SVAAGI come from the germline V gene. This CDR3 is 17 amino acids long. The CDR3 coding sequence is TGTGCCAGCAGTTCCACTCTTGGCAGCGGGAACACAGATACGCAGTATTTT. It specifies CASSSTLGSGNTDTQYF.

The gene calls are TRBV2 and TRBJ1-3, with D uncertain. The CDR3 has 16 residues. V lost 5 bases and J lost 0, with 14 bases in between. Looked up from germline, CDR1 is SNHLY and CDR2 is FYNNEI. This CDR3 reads CASSPDFLISGNTIYF. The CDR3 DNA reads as TGTGCCAGCAGTCCGGACTTCTTGATCTCTGGAAACACCATATATTTT.

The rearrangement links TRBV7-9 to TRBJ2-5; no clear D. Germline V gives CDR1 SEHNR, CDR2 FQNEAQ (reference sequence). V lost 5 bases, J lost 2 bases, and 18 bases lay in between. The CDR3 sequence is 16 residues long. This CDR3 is CASSLSAADWQETQYF. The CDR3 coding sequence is TGTGCCAGCAGCCTAAGTGCGGCCGACTGGCAAGAGACCCAGTACTTC.

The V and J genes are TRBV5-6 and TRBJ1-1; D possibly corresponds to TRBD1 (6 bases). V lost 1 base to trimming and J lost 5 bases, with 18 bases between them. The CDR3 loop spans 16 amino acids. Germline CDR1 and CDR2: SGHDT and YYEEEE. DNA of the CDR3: TGTGCCAGCAGCTTGAATACAGGGACTAGAGGGACTGAAGCTTTCTTT. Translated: CASSLNTGTRGTEAFF.

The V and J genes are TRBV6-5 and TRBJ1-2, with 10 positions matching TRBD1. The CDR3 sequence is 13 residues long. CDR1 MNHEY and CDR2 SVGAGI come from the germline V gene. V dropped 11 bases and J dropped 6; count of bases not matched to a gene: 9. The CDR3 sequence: CASGQGSWNGYTF. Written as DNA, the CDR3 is TGTGCCTCGGGACAGGGGAGTTGGAATGGCTACACCTTC.

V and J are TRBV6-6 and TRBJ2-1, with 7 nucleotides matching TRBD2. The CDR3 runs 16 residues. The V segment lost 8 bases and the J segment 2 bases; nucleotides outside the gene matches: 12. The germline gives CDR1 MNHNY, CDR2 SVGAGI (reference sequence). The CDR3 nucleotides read TGTGCCAGCGATGACAAACGGGAGGCGGCCTACAATGAGCAGTTCTTC. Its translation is CASDDKREAAYNEQFF.

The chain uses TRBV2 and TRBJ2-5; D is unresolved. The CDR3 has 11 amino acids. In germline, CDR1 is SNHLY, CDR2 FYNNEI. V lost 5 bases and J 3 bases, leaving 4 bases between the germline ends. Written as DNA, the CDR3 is TGTGCCAGCAGTTCCGAAGAGACCCAGTACTTC. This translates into CASSSEETQYF.

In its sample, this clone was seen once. The CDR3 reads CASSYRDRAWSYTF. CDR3 nucleotides: TGTGCCAGCAGTTACCGGGACAGGGCATGGAGCTACACCTTC. This sequence joins TRBV27 and TRBJ1-2; 9 positions match TRBD1. Per germline, CDR1 MNHEY and CDR2 SMNVEV (reference sequence). CDR3 size: 14 residues. V gave up 4 bases and J gave up 9 bases; unmatched junction bases: 9.

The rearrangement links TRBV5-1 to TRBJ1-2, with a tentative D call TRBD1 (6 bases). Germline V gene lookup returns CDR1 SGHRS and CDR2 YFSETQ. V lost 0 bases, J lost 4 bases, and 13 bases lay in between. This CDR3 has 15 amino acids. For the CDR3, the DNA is TGCGCCAGCAGCTTGGGGCCAGGGGCCTCCTATGGCTACACCTTC. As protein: CASSLGPGASYGYTF.

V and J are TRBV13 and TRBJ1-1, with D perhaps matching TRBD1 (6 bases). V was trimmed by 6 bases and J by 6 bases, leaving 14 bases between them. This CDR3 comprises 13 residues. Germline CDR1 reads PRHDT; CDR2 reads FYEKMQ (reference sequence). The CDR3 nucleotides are TGTGCCAGCAGACGGACCGGGACACCTGAAGCTTTCTTT. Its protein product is CASRRTGTPEAFF. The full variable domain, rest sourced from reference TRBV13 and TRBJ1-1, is AAGVIQSPRHLIKEKRETATLKCYPIPRHDTVYWYQQGPGQDPQFLISFYEKMQSDKGSIPDRFSAQQFSDYHSELNMSSLELGDSALYFCASRRTGTPEAFFGQGTRLTVV.